This T cell receptor (beta chain) was obtained from a study of long-term antiretroviral therapy in people with HIV. immunoSEQ v3.0 was run at survey level. Measured with immunoSEQ multiplex PCR; TCRdb has only the in-frame clones, and not every one. In the table there are some 47,000 clones, about 95% of which are singletons. Points on this clone: No antigen is known for it.

Donors needed at least one pre-ART PBMC sample plus at least two post-ART samples. Cryopreserved PBMC samples of about 0.95-10 million cells were used for DNA extraction. Findings and limits, study-wide: ART adherence, viral resistance and therapy changes were undocumented.

V was clipped by 4 bases and J by 8 bases; unmatched bases: 6. The CDR3 extends over 13 amino acids. Germline values: CDR1 MNHEY, CDR2 SMNVEV (reference sequence). This chain uses TRBV27 with TRBJ1-2, with 8 bases identical to TRBD1. Specimen: unsorted PBMCs, collected 3.7 years after starting antiretroviral therapy. This receptor was taken from a woman aged 50 to 65 with HIV. The CDR3 loop reads CASSSRGLRGYTF. The CDR3 coding sequence is TGTGCCAGCAGTTCCAGGGGGCTTCGCGGCTACACCTTC.